The present entry profiles one TCR beta chain with its context. Antigen specificity is unknown. The data belong to a study of a mutant IDH1 vaccine in newly diagnosed glioma. The time point here: week 47, end of study. Doses consisted of 300 ug of mutant IDH1 20-mer peptide each, paired with topical imiquimod. The study enrolled donors with new WHO grade 3 or 4 IDH1-mutant, ATRX-lost astrocytomas. Measured with immunoSEQ multiplex PCR; TCRdb has only the in-frame clones, and not every one. Among fewer than 95,000 clones listed, about 81% were seen once. The sequencing here drew on PBMCs, taken from a glioma patient whose treatment included an IDH1 peptide vaccine. The sequence was obtained from a man between 35 and 55 years old with glioma.

The CDR3 loop is CASSYSREGNTEAFF. The DNA for the CDR3 is TGTGCCAGCAGTTACTCTCGGGAGGGGAACACTGAAGCTTTCTTT. The gene calls are TRBV6-5 and TRBJ1-1, with D hard to call. The CDR3 length is 15 residues. Trimming left V 0 bases short and J 1 base short, with 9 bases between. CDR1 and CDR2 from the germline V gene are MNHEY and SVGAGI.